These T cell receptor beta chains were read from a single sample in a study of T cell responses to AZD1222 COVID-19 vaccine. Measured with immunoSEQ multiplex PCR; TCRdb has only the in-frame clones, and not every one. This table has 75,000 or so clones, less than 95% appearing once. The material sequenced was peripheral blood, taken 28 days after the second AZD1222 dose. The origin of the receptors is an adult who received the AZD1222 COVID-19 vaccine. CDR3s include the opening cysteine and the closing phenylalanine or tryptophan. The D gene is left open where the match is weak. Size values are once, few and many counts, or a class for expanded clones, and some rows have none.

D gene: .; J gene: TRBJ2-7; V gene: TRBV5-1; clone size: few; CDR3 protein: CASSFGGGNEQYF; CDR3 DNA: TGCGCCAGCAGCTTTGGAGGCGGCAACGAGCAGTACTTC
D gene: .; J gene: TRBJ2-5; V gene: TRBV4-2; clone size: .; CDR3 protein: CASSQDRETQYF; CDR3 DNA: TGTGCCAGCAGCCAAGATCGAGAGACCCAGTACTTC
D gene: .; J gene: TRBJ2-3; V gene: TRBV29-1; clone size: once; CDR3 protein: CSVEPTIFTDTQYF; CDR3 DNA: TGCAGCGTTGAGCCTACTATCTTCACAGATACGCAGTATTTT
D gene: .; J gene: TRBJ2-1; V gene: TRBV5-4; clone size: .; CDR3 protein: CASRGGGFVQFF; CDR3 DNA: TGTGCCTCGAGAGGGGGGGGATTTGTGCAGTTCTTC
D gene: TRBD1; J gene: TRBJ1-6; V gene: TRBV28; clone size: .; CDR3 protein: CASTASGGISPLHF; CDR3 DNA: TGTGCCAGCACTGCTTCAGGGGGGATTTCACCCCTCCACTTT
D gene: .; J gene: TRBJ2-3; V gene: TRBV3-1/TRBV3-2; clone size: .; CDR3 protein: CASSHLGGDTQYF; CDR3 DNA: TGTGCCAGCAGCCACCTGGGCGGGGATACGCAGTATTTT
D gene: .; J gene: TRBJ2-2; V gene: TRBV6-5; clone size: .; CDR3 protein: CASKRGWGSGELFF; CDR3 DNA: TGTGCCAGCAAACGCGGGTGGGGGTCCGGGGAGCTGTTTTTT
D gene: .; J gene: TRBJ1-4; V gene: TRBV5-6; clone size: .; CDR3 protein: CASSPSQTNEKLFF; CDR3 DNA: TGTGCCAGCAGCCCATCTCAGACTAATGAAAAACTGTTTTTT
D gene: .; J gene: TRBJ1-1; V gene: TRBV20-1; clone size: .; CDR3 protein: CRAGRGPEAFF; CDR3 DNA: TGCAGGGCGGGCAGGGGTCCTGAAGCTTTCTTT
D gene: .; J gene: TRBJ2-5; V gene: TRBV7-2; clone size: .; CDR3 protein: CASSLGPAQPQYF; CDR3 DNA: TGTGCCAGCAGCTTAGGGCCGGCACAGCCCCAGTACTTC
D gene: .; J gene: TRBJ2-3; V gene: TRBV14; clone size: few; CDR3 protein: CASSQDLVRTDTQYF; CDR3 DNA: TGTGCCAGCAGCCAAGATTTGGTCCGAACAGATACGCAGTATTTT
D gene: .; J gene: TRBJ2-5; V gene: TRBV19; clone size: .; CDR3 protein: CASSMRGEETQYF; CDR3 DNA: TGTGCCAGTAGTATGAGGGGAGAGGAGACCCAGTACTTC
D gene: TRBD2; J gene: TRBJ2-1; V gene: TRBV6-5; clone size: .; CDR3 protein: CASSYVAGNEQFF; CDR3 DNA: TGTGCCAGCAGTTACGTAGCGGGCAATGAGCAGTTCTTC
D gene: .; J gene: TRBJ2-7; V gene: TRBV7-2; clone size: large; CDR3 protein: CASSTGQPVHEQYF; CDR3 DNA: TGTGCCAGCAGCACCGGACAGCCGGTCCACGAGCAGTACTTC
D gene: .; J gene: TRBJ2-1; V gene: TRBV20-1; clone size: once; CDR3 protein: CSARERNEQFF; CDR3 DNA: TGCAGTGCTAGAGAACGGAATGAGCAGTTCTTC
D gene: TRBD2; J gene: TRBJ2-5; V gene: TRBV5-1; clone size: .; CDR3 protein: CASSRGVAGETQYF; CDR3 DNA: TGCGCCAGCAGCAGGGGCGTAGCGGGCGAGACCCAGTACTTC
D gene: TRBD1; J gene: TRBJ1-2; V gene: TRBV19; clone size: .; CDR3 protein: CASSSGQENYGYTF; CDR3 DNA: TGTGCCAGTAGTTCAGGACAGGAGAACTATGGCTACACCTTC
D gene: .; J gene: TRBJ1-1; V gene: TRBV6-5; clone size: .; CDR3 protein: CASSRHDGHTEAFF; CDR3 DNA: TGTGCCAGCAGTCGACATGACGGGCACACTGAAGCTTTCTTT
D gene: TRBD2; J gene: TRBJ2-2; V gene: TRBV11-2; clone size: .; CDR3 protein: CASSLVGSGRTANTGELFF; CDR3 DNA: TGTGCCAGCAGCTTAGTTGGTAGCGGGAGGACCGCGAACACCGGGGAGCTGTTTTTT
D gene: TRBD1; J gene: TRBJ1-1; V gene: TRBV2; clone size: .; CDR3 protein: CASNQGGLGEAFF; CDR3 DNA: TGTGCCAGCAACCAGGGGGGGCTTGGTGAAGCTTTCTTT
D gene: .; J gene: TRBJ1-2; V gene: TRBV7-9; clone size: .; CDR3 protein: CASSFGAQGGYTF; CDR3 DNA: TGTGCCAGCAGCTTTGGGGCCCAAGGGGGCTACACCTTC
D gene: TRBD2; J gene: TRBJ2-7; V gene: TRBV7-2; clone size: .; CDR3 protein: CASSSFLLAGGPIYEQYF; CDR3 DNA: TGTGCCAGCAGCTCATTTCTACTAGCGGGAGGGCCTATCTACGAGCAGTACTTC
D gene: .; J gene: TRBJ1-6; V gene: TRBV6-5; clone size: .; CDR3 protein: CASTFTPDSPLHF; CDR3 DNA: TGTGCCAGCACTTTTACCCCGGATTCACCCCTCCACTTT
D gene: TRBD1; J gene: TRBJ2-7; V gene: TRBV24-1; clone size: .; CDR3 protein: CATSDPNTGDHEQYF; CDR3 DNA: TGTGCCACCAGTGACCCGAATACAGGGGACCACGAGCAGTACTTC
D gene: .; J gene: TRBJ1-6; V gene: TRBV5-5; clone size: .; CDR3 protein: CASSTLGTDSYNSPLHF; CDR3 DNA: TGTGCCAGCAGCACACTCGGGACGGACTCCTATAATTCACCCCTCCACTTT
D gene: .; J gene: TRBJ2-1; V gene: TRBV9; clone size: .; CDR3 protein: CASSPGQAASSYNEQFF; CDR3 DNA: TGTGCCAGCAGCCCGGGCCAAGCAGCGAGCTCCTACAATGAGCAGTTCTTC
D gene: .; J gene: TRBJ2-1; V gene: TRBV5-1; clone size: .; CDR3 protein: CASSSDRRQFF; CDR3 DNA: TGCGCCAGCAGCTCAGACCGCAGGCAGTTCTTC
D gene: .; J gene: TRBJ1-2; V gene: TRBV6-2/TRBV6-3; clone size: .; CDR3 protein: CASSYSREAYGYTF; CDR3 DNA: TGTGCCAGCAGTTACTCGAGGGAGGCCTATGGCTACACCTTC
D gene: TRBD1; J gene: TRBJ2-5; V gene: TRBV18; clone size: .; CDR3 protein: CAGQGDTEETQYF; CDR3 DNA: TGTGCAGGGCAGGGGGACACCGAAGAAACCCAGTACTTC
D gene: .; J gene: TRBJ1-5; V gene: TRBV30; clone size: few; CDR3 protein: CAWSTLNQPQHF; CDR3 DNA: TGTGCCTGGAGTACCTTAAATCAGCCCCAGCATTTT